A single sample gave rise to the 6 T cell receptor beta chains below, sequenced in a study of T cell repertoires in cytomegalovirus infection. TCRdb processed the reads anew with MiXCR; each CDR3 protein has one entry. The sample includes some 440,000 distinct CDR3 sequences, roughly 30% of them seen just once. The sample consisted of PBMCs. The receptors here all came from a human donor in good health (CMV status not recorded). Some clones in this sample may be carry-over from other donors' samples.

CDR3 sequence (DNA): TGTGCCAGCAGGGACAGTCGCGAAGAGACCCAGTACTTC. Its protein is CASRDSREETQYF. The rearrangement uses TRBV6-5 and TRBJ2-5; a possible D gene is TRBD1 (6 bases). The germline V and J ends were trimmed by 6 bases and 3 bases, with 11 bases remaining between them. CDR1 is MNHEY and CDR2 is SVGAGI in the germline V gene. This CDR3 comprises 13 residues.

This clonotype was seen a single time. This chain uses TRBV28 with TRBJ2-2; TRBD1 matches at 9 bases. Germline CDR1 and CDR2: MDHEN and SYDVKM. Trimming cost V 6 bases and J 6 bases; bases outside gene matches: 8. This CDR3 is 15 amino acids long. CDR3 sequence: CASRSGTGWSGELFF. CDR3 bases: TGTGCCAGCAGATCCGGGACAGGGTGGTCCGGGGAGCTGTTTTTT. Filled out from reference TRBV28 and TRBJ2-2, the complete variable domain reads DVKVTQSSRYLVKRTGEKVFLECVQDMDHENMFWYRQDPGLGLRLIYFSYDVKMKEKGDIPEGYSVSREKKERFSLILESASTNQTSMYLCASRSGTGWSGELFFGEGSRLTVL.

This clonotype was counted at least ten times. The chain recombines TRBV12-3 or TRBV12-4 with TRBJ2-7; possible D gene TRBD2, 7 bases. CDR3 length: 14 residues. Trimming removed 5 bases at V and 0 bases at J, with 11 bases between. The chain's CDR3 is CASSRRGGSYEQYF. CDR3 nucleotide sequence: TGTGCCAGCAGTAGGAGGGGGGGCTCCTACGAGCAGTACTTC.

The CDR3 sequence is CASSVDLDYPYEQYF. The CDR3, as DNA: TGTGCCAGCAGCGTAGACCTGGACTACCCCTACGAGCAGTACTTC. The J gene is TRBJ2-7, the V gene TRBV5-4, with D perhaps TRBD2 (6 bases). The V gene lost 4 bases and the J gene lost 2 bases, with 16 bases spanning the gap. CDR3 length: 15 amino acids. Germline CDR1 reads SGHNT; CDR2 reads YYREEE (reference sequence).

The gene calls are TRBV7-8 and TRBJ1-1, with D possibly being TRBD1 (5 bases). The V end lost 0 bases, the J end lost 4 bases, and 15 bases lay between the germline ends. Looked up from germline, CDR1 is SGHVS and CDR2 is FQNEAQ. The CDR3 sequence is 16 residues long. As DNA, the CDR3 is TGTGCCAGCAGCTTAGCAAGGCCAGGGTATGGCACTGAAGCTTTCTTT. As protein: CASSLARPGYGTEAFF.

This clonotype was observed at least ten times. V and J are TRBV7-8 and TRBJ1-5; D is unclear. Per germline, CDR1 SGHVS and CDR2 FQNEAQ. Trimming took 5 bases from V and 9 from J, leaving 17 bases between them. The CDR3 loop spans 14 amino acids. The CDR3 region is CASSPTMYWSPQHF. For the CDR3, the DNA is TGTGCCAGCAGCCCTACTATGTACTGGTCGCCCCAGCATTTT.